This passage covers 27 T cell receptor beta chains from one sample sequenced in a study of cytomegalovirus exposure and HLA in healthy donors. It was with 60 Vbeta and 13 Jbeta primers that the PCR ran. Sequencing was performed with immunoSEQ multiplex PCR; in TCRdb, only in-frame clones are kept and a portion is missing. Among 110,000 or so clones listed, around 77% were seen once. The sample was PBMCs. These receptor sequences come from a woman aged 40 to 50 in good health and CMV-seropositive.

This chain uses TRBV5-6 with TRBJ2-7, with D hard to call. The length of the CDR3 is 13 residues. The V and J ends lost 3 bases and 4 bases respectively, with 11 bases between them. The germline gives CDR1 SGHDT, CDR2 YYEEEE. CDR3 protein: CASSSISKYEQYF. For the CDR3, the DNA is TGTGCCAGCAGCTCTATATCGAAATACGAGCAGTACTTC. Filled out from reference TRBV5-6 and TRBJ2-7, the complete variable domain reads DAGVTQSPTHLIKTRGQQVTLRCSPKSGHDTVSWYQQALGQGPQFIFQYYEEEERQRGNFPDRFSGHQFPNYSSELNVNALLLGDSALYLCASSSISKYEQYFGPGTRLTVT.

This clone occurred a few times. The CDR3 loop is CASSPNLARQAEAFF. The CDR3 DNA is TGCGCCAGCAGCCCGAACCTGGCCCGACAGGCTGAAGCTTTCTTT. The J gene is TRBJ1-1, the V gene TRBV4-1; D possibly corresponds to TRBD1 (6 bases). The CDR3 totals 15 residues. Germline values: CDR1 MGHRA, CDR2 YSYEKL. Between the trimmed V and J ends, which lost 4 bases and 6 bases, there was a span of 18 bases.

The CDR3 region has the DNA TGCGCCAGCAGCTGGGGCCTCAGCAGCTGGGGACAGGGGGCAAGCACCGGGGAGCTGTTTTTT. It specifies CASSWGLSSWGQGASTGELFF. The chain couples TRBV5-1 to TRBJ2-2; 12 bases align to TRBD1. V lost 3 bases to trimming and J lost 4 bases; unmatched junction nucleotides: 19. This CDR3 is built from 21 residues. Germline V gene data show CDR1 as SGHRS and CDR2 as YFSETQ. Drawing the rest from reference TRBV5-1 and TRBJ2-2, the complete variable domain is KAGVTQTPRYLIKTRGQQVTLSCSPISGHRSVSWYQQTPGQGLQFLFEYFSETQRNKGNFPGRFSGRQFSNSRSEMNVSTLELGDSALYLCASSWGLSSWGQGASTGELFFGEGSRLTVL.

This rearrangement joins TRBV6-5 to TRBJ1-1; TRBD1 is a possible D gene (5 bases). CDR3 length: 14 residues. From germline, CDR1 is MNHEY and CDR2 SVGAGI. Trimming removed 9 bases from V and 5 bases from J, with 19 bases in between. The CDR3 DNA is TGTGCCAGTAGGAGGGAGGGGTGGAGGACTGAAGCTTTCTTT. It is translated as CASRREGWRTEAFF.

The chain links TRBV5-8 to TRBJ2-7, with a weak D call TRBD2 (6 bases). Trimming pared 2 bases from V and 3 bases from J, leaving 12 bases between. Germline lookup yields CDR1 SGHTS and CDR2 YDEGEE. The CDR3 runs to 14 residues. The CDR3 sequence: CASSLPGGYYEQYF. For the CDR3, the DNA is TGTGCCAGCAGCTTACCCGGGGGATACTACGAGCAGTACTTC. The full variable domain, completed using reference TRBV5-8 and TRBJ2-7, is EAGVTQSPTHLIKTRGQQATLRCSPISGHTSVYWYQQALGLGLQFLLWYDEGEERNRGNFPPRFSGRQFPNYSSELNVNALELEDSALYLCASSLPGGYYEQYFGPGTRLTVT.

V gene TRBV5-1 combines with J gene TRBJ2-5; the D is unclear. Trimming took 3 bases from V and 2 from J, leaving 17 bases between them. Per the germline V gene, CDR1 is SGHRS and CDR2 is YFSETQ. This CDR3 has 16 amino acids. CDR3 region: CASSSHYLRSQETQYF. CDR3 bases: TGCGCCAGCAGCTCCCACTACTTACGTTCGCAAGAGACCCAGTACTTC.

The J gene is TRBJ1-3, the V gene TRBV5-1, with 9 bases identical to TRBD1. The CDR3 is 15 residues long. Per germline, CDR1 SGHRS and CDR2 YFSETQ. V lost 4 bases and J lost 2; bases outside the gene matches: 4. Here the CDR3 DNA reads TGCGCCAGCAGCCCGGACAGGGGAACTGGAAACACCATATATTTT. Residues: CASSPDRGTGNTIYF.

V is TRBV5-1 and J is TRBJ1-1; 9 bases match TRBD1. The germline gives CDR1 SGHRS, CDR2 YFSETQ. V was clipped by 3 bases and J by 0 bases; unmatched bases: 6. CDR3 size: 16 residues. The CDR3 sequence is CASSSGDRGMNTEAFF. The CDR3 DNA follows: TGCGCCAGCAGCTCAGGTGACAGGGGGATGAACACTGAAGCTTTCTTT.

This clone was seen only a few times. The rearrangement joins TRBV5-6 to TRBJ1-2; 10 nucleotides match TRBD1. Germline assignment: CDR1 SGHDT and CDR2 YYEEEE. J was trimmed by 3 bases and V by 4 bases; bases with no gene match: 12. This CDR3 region has 17 residues. The CDR3 DNA follows: TGTGCCAGCAGCGACCCCCGGGACAGGGGATTTGACTATGGCTACACCTTC. Translation gives CASSDPRDRGFDYGYTF.

Points on this clone: Other DNA sequences from this sample encode an identical CDR3 as well. This CDR3 is CASSTGTGSEAFF. The DNA of the CDR3 is TGTGCCAGCAGCACCGGGACAGGGTCCGAAGCTTTCTTT. The chain combines TRBV7-3 with TRBJ1-1, with TRBD1 matching over 9 bases. CDR1 SGHTA and CDR2 FQGTGA come from the germline V gene. This CDR3 is built from 13 residues. The trim removed 5 bases at V and 8 bases at J, leaving 6 bases unmatched.

This rearrangement joins TRBV5-8 to TRBJ1-5, with 8 bases aligning to TRBD1. V was clipped by 4 bases and J by 4 bases; unmatched bases: 7. Germline V gives CDR1 SGHTS, CDR2 YDEGEE. The CDR3 totals 15 residues. CDR3 DNA: TGTGCCAGCAGCCCCTTGGACAGGGAAAATCAGCCCCAGCATTTT. It encodes CASSPLDRENQPQHF.

V is TRBV6-5 and J is TRBJ1-2; D call uncertain. The V end lost 3 bases, the J end lost 2 bases, and 7 bases lay between the germline ends. The CDR3 contains 13 residues. Germline V lookup: CDR1 MNHEY, CDR2 SVGAGI. CDR3 DNA sequence: TGTGCCAGCAGTTATACCGGGAACTATGGCTACACCTTC. This gives the protein CASSYTGNYGYTF.

The chain links TRBV5-4 to TRBJ2-3; TRBD2 matches at 9 bases. Germline V gene sequence: CDR1 SGHNT, CDR2 YYREEE (reference sequence). The CDR3 consists of 16 residues. With 4 bases clipped from V and 4 bases from J, the junction kept 10 bases outside the gene matches. The CDR3 reads CASSPSSGDLADTQYF. CDR3 bases: TGTGCCAGCAGCCCTTCTAGCGGGGATTTGGCAGATACGCAGTATTTT.

The genes are TRBV2 and TRBJ1-5, with a possible D match to TRBD1 (5 bases). Trimming shortened V by 6 bases and J by 2 bases, and 11 bases separated the two germline ends. The germline V gene encodes CDR1 SNHLY and CDR2 FYNNEI. The CDR3 has 14 residues. CDR3 loop: CASSPTGGNQPQHF. The CDR3 DNA reads as TGTGCCAGCAGCCCCACAGGTGGCAATCAGCCCCAGCATTTT.

The J gene is TRBJ2-5, the V gene TRBV28, with D unclear. CDR3 length equals 13 residues. Trimming took off 6 bases at V and 3 bases at J, with 11 bases between the two ends. Germline V gene data show CDR1 as MDHEN and CDR2 as SYDVKM. CDR3 nucleotide sequence: TGTGCCAGCAGCTTGACTTTGAAAGAGACCCAGTACTTC. The encoded protein is CASSLTLKETQYF.

This clone was seen a few times. The chain combines TRBV5-1 with TRBJ1-6; 10 nucleotides line up with TRBD1. From germline, CDR1 is SGHRS and CDR2 YFSETQ. The V segment lost 4 bases and the J segment 4 bases; nucleotides outside the gene matches: 5. This CDR3 is built from 16 residues. The CDR3 reads CASSAGQGVYNSPLHF. CDR3 nucleotide sequence: TGCGCCAGCAGCGCAGGACAGGGGGTTTATAATTCACCCCTCCACTTT.

The chain links TRBV6-1 to TRBJ1-6, with unresolved D. Trimming shortened V by 6 bases and J by 10 bases, and 19 bases separated the two germline ends. Germline V gene sequence: CDR1 MNHNS, CDR2 SASEGT. The CDR3 runs 15 residues. For the CDR3, the DNA is TGTGCCAGCAGAAACGCCCTCTTATTAACATCACCCCTCCACTTT. Its translation is CASRNALLLTSPLHF.

CDR3 sequence reads: CSGGGAFRETQYF. In nucleotides, the CDR3 is TGCAGCGGCGGGGGGGCTTTTCGGGAGACCCAGTACTTC. The gene calls are TRBV29-1 and TRBJ2-5; 9 nucleotides align to TRBD2. The CDR3 is 13 amino acids. With V trimmed by 7 bases and J by 5 bases, 8 bases remained unmatched. Per the germline V gene, CDR1 is SQVTM and CDR2 is ANQGSEA.

This clone was seen once. The chain links TRBV7-2 to TRBJ1-1; D is ambiguous. Trimming stripped 0 bases from V and 5 bases from J, with 7 bases between. The CDR3 is 13 residues long. CDR1 is SGHTA, CDR2 FQGNSA, per germline. The CDR3 sequence is CASSLASGTEAFF. The CDR3 DNA reads TGTGCCAGCAGCTTAGCTTCAGGTACTGAAGCTTTCTTT.

The chain recombines TRBV4-2 with TRBJ2-7; no clear D gene. CDR3 length equals 12 residues. Trimming stripped 5 bases from V and 5 bases from J, with 10 bases between. Per the germline V gene, CDR1 is LGHNA and CDR2 is YNFKEQ. CDR3 sequence: CASSVAPDEQYF. The CDR3 region has the DNA TGTGCCAGCAGCGTGGCCCCCGACGAGCAGTACTTC.

This chain links TRBV7-8 with TRBJ2-7; D is perhaps TRBD1 (5 bases). The V end was cut by 5 bases, the J end by 0 bases, with 14 bases between. This CDR3 spans 15 amino acids. Germline V gene sequence: CDR1 SGHVS, CDR2 FQNEAQ. The CDR3 bases are TGTGCCAGCAGCCCAGGGCGGTCAGTCTCCTACGAGCAGTACTTC. It specifies CASSPGRSVSYEQYF. The whole variable domain, remainder taken from reference TRBV7-8 and TRBJ2-7, is GAGVSQSPRYKVAKRGQDVALRCDPISGHVSLFWYQQALGQGPEFLTYFQNEAQLDKSGLPSDRFFAERPEGSVSTLKIQRTQQEDSAVYLCASSPGRSVSYEQYFGPGTRLTVT.

This sequence joins TRBV9 and TRBJ2-3; D gene ambiguous. CDR1 and CDR2 (germline): SGDLS, YYNGEE. The CDR3 is 15 amino acids. V lost 0 bases to trimming and J lost 0 bases, with 8 bases between them. In DNA form, the CDR3 reads TGTGCCAGCAGCGTAGGGTGGCAGAGCACAGATACGCAGTATTTT. This encodes CASSVGWQSTDTQYF.

The chain couples TRBV7-9 to TRBJ2-1; 8 nucleotides match TRBD1. Germline V gives CDR1 SEHNR, CDR2 FQNEAQ (reference sequence). Trimming took 5 bases from V and 3 from J; bases not matched to a gene: 9. CDR3 size: 16 residues. The CDR3 loop is CASSPSGGGVYNEQFF. The CDR3 nucleotides are TGTGCCAGCAGCCCGTCAGGGGGCGGGGTCTACAATGAGCAGTTCTTC. Together with reference TRBV7-9 and TRBJ2-1, the CDR3 gives the full variable domain: DTGVSQNPRHKITKRGQNVTFRCDPISEHNRLYWYRQTLGQGPEFLTYFQNEAQLEKSRLLSDRFSAERPKGSFSTLEIQRTEQGDSAMYLCASSPSGGGVYNEQFFGPGTRLTVL.

This sequence joins TRBV2 and TRBJ1-5; D is perhaps TRBD1 (6 bases). The length of the CDR3 is 15 residues. Trimming removed 8 bases from V and 3 bases from J, with 17 bases in between. The germline gives CDR1 SNHLY, CDR2 FYNNEI. The DNA for the CDR3 is TGTGCCAGCCGACAGGAGACGGGGTACAATCAGCCCCAGCATTTT. Its translation: CASRQETGYNQPQHF.

The rearrangement uses TRBV2 and TRBJ2-1, with 8 bases identical to TRBD2. From germline, CDR1 is SNHLY and CDR2 FYNNEI. The CDR3 loop spans 14 amino acids. V lost 5 bases to trimming and J lost 3 bases; unmatched junction nucleotides: 3. CDR3 sequence: CASSLAGIYNEQFF. The CDR3 DNA follows: TGTGCCAGCAGTTTAGCGGGGATCTACAATGAGCAGTTCTTC.

The chain has TRBV11-3 and TRBJ1-1; D gene ambiguous. V gave up 6 bases and J gave up 1 base, with 9 bases separating them. Germline lookup yields CDR1 SGHNT and CDR2 YENEEA. This CDR3 contains 13 residues. The CDR3 region has the DNA TGTGCCAGCAGACAACAAGAGAACACTGAAGCTTTCTTT. Its translation: CASRQQENTEAFF.

The DNA of the CDR3 is TGTGCCAGTACCCAGGGGGGATCTCGGGCCGGGGAGCTGTTTTTT. This encodes CASTQGGSRAGELFF. The chain recombines TRBV19 with TRBJ2-2; weak D call: TRBD1 (7 bases). The CDR3 spans 15 residues. Germline V gene sequence: CDR1 LNHDA, CDR2 SQIVND (reference sequence). The V and J ends lost 7 bases and 6 bases respectively, with 18 bases between them.